This TCR beta chain was recovered during a study of technical replicates of blood from four donors (dated by TCRdb to the late 2010s). Libraries were built with the immunoSEQ multiplex PCR assay. TCRdb took over this immuneACCESS table, retaining in-frame rearrangements with V and J assigned. Such tables are incomplete; in checked studies, under half of the missing clones stem from an unresolved V gene, and the remainder is unexplained. In all, the sample holds 60,000 to 90,000 clones, and more than 85% of those were seen once. In total, the top ten clones hold roughly 0.24% of the sample. CDR3 length: 18 amino acids, cysteine to phenylalanine. The DNA shown is the 54-base CDR3, in frame from base 1. CDR1 and CDR2 (SGHNT, YENEEA) derive from the germline V gene. V was cut back by 0 bases and J by 5 bases, leaving a gap of 19 bases between them. About this clone itself: Which antigen it targets is not known. It has no much larger one-base neighbor in the sample; base qualities were not kept.

The source material was T cells isolated from PBMCs. This sequence was found in a human donor in good health. The V and J segments used are TRBV11-3 and TRBJ1-4; the D gene assignment is ambiguous. The DNA sequence follows: TGTGCCAGCAGCTTAGATCGATTGAGGAGACCCGGAAATGAAAAACTGTTTTTT. Its translation reads: CASSLDRLRRPGNEKLFF.